The 16 T cell receptor beta chains below all came from one sample that was sequenced in a study of CD8 T cells in ankylosing spondylitis. TCRdb re-called the 5' RACE reads through MiXCR, storing one row per CDR3 protein. The table includes under 950,000 distinct CDR3 sequences, around 20% detected once. General observations from the study: Blood from ankylosing spondylitis patients appeared to carry a characteristic roughly eight-variant TCR beta motif.

These receptors lack a known antigen. The sequencing input was blood, either unsorted or a sorted T cell fraction (not recorded which). The receptors stem from a male donor with ankylosing spondylitis.

CDR3: CSSHMLSGNEKLFF. The CDR3 coding sequence is TGCAGTTCTCATATGTTGAGTGGAAATGAAAAACTGTTTTTT. The chain uses TRBV20-1 and TRBJ1-4; D uncertain. Germline CDR1 is DFQATT and CDR2 is SNEGSKA (reference sequence). The CDR3 contains 14 residues. Trimming shortened V by 8 bases and J by 5 bases, and 18 bases separated the two germline ends.

This clonotype was observed a handful of times. The chain combines TRBV4-2 with TRBJ2-7; TRBD2 aligns across 9 bases. CDR1 and CDR2 (germline): LGHNA, YNFKEQ. This CDR3 has 16 amino acids. V lost 0 bases to trimming and J lost 5 bases; unmatched junction nucleotides: 8. Here the CDR3 reads CASSQDISGSTHEQYF. CDR3 nucleotides: TGTGCCAGCAGCCAAGATATTAGCGGGAGTACCCACGAGCAGTACTTC.

This chain links TRBV30 with TRBJ1-2; D perhaps matches TRBD1 (5 bases). Trimming took off 2 bases at V and 7 bases at J, with 11 bases between the two ends. This CDR3 comprises 12 residues. The germline V gene has CDR1 GTSNPN and CDR2 SVGIG (reference sequence). The CDR3 DNA reads TGTGCCTGGAGTTGGGGACCGGTTGGCTACACCTTC. It codes for CAWSWGPVGYTF.

This clonotype was counted between two and nine times. The chain links TRBV24-1 to TRBJ2-7; 11 positions agree with TRBD1. J gave up 2 bases and V 6 bases, and 2 bases lay outside the gene matches. The length of the CDR3 is 14 residues. Germline V gene lookup returns CDR1 KGHDR and CDR2 SFDVKD. This CDR3 is CATSKGQGAYEQYF. As DNA, the CDR3 is TGTGCCACCAGTAAGGGACAGGGGGCCTACGAGCAGTACTTC.

The rearrangement links TRBV3-1 to TRBJ1-1; D remains unclear. The CDR3 length is 11 residues. Germline CDR1 reads LGHDT; CDR2 reads YNNKEL (reference sequence). With 10 bases removed from V and 5 bases from J, the gap between germline ends came to 11 bases. The CDR3 is CATARGTEAFF. CDR3 DNA: TGTGCCACGGCCCGCGGGACTGAAGCTTTCTTT.

In this sample, this clonotype turned up a few times. V gene TRBV27 combines with J gene TRBJ2-1; D gene ambiguous. This CDR3 comprises 13 residues. V was shortened by 9 bases and J by 4 bases, with 13 bases between the two germline ends. The germline CDR1 and CDR2 sequences are MNHEY and SMNVEV (reference sequence). Here the CDR3 reads CASWDGTYNEQFF. The CDR3, as DNA: TGTGCCAGTTGGGATGGAACTTACAATGAGCAGTTCTTC.

This clonotype was detected only a few times. The gene calls are TRBV5-1 and TRBJ1-4; unclear D gene. The CDR3 is 15 residues long. Germline CDR1 reads SGHRS; CDR2 reads YFSETQ. The V gene lost 4 bases and the J gene lost 3 bases, with 13 bases spanning the gap. CDR3 in amino acids: CASSAAAAANEKLFF. DNA for the CDR3: TGCGCCAGCAGCGCGGCCGCGGCCGCTAATGAAAAACTGTTTTTT.

This clonotype has just a few counts. J is TRBJ2-2 and V is TRBV5-1; 9 nucleotides line up with TRBD1. CDR1 is SGHRS and CDR2 is YFSETQ in the germline V gene. The CDR3 runs 16 residues. V was clipped by 5 bases and J by 3 bases; unmatched bases: 8. CDR3 residues: CASRPTTGGHTGELFF. The CDR3 region has the DNA TGCGCCAGCAGACCGACGACAGGGGGGCACACCGGGGAGCTGTTTTTT. The variable domain in full, with the rest retrieved from reference TRBV5-1 and TRBJ2-2, is KAGVTQTPRYLIKTRGQQVTLSCSPISGHRSVSWYQQTPGQGLQFLFEYFSETQRNKGNFPGRFSGRQFSNSRSEMNVSTLELGDSALYLCASRPTTGGHTGELFFGEGSRLTVL.

The rearrangement joins TRBV27 to TRBJ2-1, with D hard to call. Trimming took 3 bases from V and 7 from J, leaving 13 bases between them. The germline V gene encodes CDR1 MNHEY and CDR2 SMNVEV (reference sequence). The CDR3 totals 14 residues. The CDR3 bases are TGTGCCAGCAGTTTTTACACCACGGGTAATGAGCAGTTCTTC. It yields the protein CASSFYTTGNEQFF.

V is TRBV4-3 and J is TRBJ2-7; D possibly corresponds to TRBD1 (6 bases). This CDR3 spans 14 amino acids. Trimming took 0 bases from V and 2 from J, leaving 8 bases between them. Germline V gives CDR1 LGHNA, CDR2 YSLEER. CDR3 in DNA: TGCGCCAGCAGCCAAGATTCAGGGGCCTACGAGCAGTACTTC. As protein: CASSQDSGAYEQYF.

The sample holds a few counts of this clonotype. The chain uses TRBV9 and TRBJ1-4; 9 bases map to TRBD1. Germline V gene sequence: CDR1 SGDLS, CDR2 YYNGEE. The CDR3 has 15 amino acids. Trimming cost V 1 base and J 12 bases; bases outside gene matches: 10. The CDR3 DNA reads as TGTGCCAGCAGCGTAACCGGGACAGGGCTGGACCAACTGTTTTTT. Translation: CASSVTGTGLDQLFF.

This clonotype was found a few times. The chain couples TRBV28 to TRBJ2-7; 13 bases are shared with TRBD2. The V segment lost 7 bases and the J segment 6 bases; nucleotides outside the gene matches: 12. The CDR3 sequence is 16 residues long. The V gene's germline CDR1 is MDHEN and CDR2 SYDVKM. The CDR3, as DNA: TGTGCCAGCACCCTAGGACTAGCGGGAGCCCAGAGCGAGCAGTACTTC. Translated, it gives CASTLGLAGAQSEQYF. Together with reference TRBV28 and TRBJ2-7, the CDR3 gives the full variable domain: DVKVTQSSRYLVKRTGEKVFLECVQDMDHENMFWYRQDPGLGLRLIYFSYDVKMKEKGDIPEGYSVSREKKERFSLILESASTNQTSMYLCASTLGLAGAQSEQYFGPGTRLTVT.

This clonotype was observed at least ten times. The rearrangement joins TRBV29-1 to TRBJ2-5; 8 bases align to TRBD1. The germline gives CDR1 SQVTM, CDR2 ANQGSEA. Losses at the gene ends were 7 bases for V and 5 bases for J; bases not matched to a gene: 12. The CDR3 is 14 residues long. CDR3 bases: TGCAGCGGGGACCCCAGGGGGCGCGGGGAGACCCAGTACTTC. Translating it yields CSGDPRGRGETQYF.

Here the CDR3 DNA reads TGCAGTGCTGCGAGCCCCGGGACTAGCGGGGGAAATGAGCAGTTCTTC. Protein: CSAASPGTSGGNEQFF. J is TRBJ2-1 and V is TRBV20-1; 14 bases match TRBD2. CDR1 DFQATT and CDR2 SNEGSKA come from the germline V gene (reference sequence). This CDR3 contains 16 residues. J lost 7 bases, V lost 5 bases, and 10 bases had no gene match.

In its sample, this clonotype was seen a few times. V usage is TRBV4-3 and J usage is TRBJ2-5, with a tentative D call TRBD2 (6 bases). The germline gives CDR1 LGHNA, CDR2 YSLEER. Trimming cost V 0 bases and J 5 bases, with 13 bases left between them. The CDR3 has 15 residues. CDR3 loop: CASSQDRGILETQYF. The CDR3 DNA reads TGCGCCAGCAGCCAAGATCGGGGGATTCTCGAGACCCAGTACTTC.

The table lists this clonotype with a few counts. The V call is TRBV29-1, the J call TRBJ2-1; 8 bases line up with TRBD2. CDR1 SQVTM and CDR2 ANQGSEA come from the germline V gene. V dropped 7 bases and J dropped 4; count of bases not matched to a gene: 9. The CDR3 totals 14 residues. In DNA form, the CDR3 reads TGCAGCGCCCTTAGCGGGAACGCTTACAATGAGCAGTTCTTC. Translation: CSALSGNAYNEQFF.